This T cell receptor beta chain originates from a study of siplizumab effects on memory and regulatory T cells. Study background: Mixed lymphocyte reactions came in pairs, receiving siplizumab at about 1 ug/mL or receiving no drug.

The table came from immunoSEQ multiplex PCR; TCRdb's copy has only in-frame clones and leaves some out. In the table there are about 14,000 clones, about 47% of which are singletons. Broader study findings: Researchers did not confirm the suppressive function of proliferating Tregs from siplizumab cultures.

Mixed lymphocyte reaction cells underwent more than five days of coculture at 37°C. To note about this clone: Its antigen is as yet unknown.

CDR3 length: 16 residues. The V end lost 3 bases, the J end lost 5 bases, and 19 bases lay between the germline ends. Germline V gene data show CDR1 as GTSNPN and CDR2 as SVGIG (reference sequence). The sequencing input was CFSE-low (dividing) CD4+ T cells sorted from an allogeneic mixed lymphocyte reaction. The receptor was derived from a human donor in good health; the cells came from an allogeneic mixed lymphocyte reaction. The V and J genes are TRBV30 and TRBJ2-2; tentative D call: TRBD2 (7 bases). CDR3: CAWRRGGALGTGELFF. The CDR3, as DNA: TGTGCCTGGAGGAGGGGGGGGGCCCTGGGGACCGGGGAGCTGTTTTTT.